This TCR beta chain was identified during a study of control samples from healthy donors and cancer patients. The CDR3 spans 15 residues. The V gene's germline CDR1 is SGHVS and CDR2 FQNEAQ. V was shortened by 1 base and J by 6 bases, with 13 bases between the two germline ends. Assay: immunoSEQ multiplex PCR; the TCRdb copy retains only in-frame clones and omits some. The sample shows some 120,000 clones, around 90% of them seen only once. The sequence derives from a man between 18 and 29 years old in good health. The sample consisted of blood. The chain employs TRBV7-8 and TRBJ2-1; D unresolved. The CDR3 nucleotides are TGTGCCAGCAGCTTAGGGACCTCCAAGGGCAATGAGCAGTTCTTC. Translation gives CASSLGTSKGNEQFF.